The clone carrying this TCR beta chain has more than one count but fewer than ten. The entry originates in a study of early T cells in non-severe SARS-CoV-2 infection. TCRdb used MiXCR to reprocess the 5' RACE reads, holding one entry per CDR3 protein. The sample consists of 87,000 or so distinct CDR3 sequences, around 13% of them appearing once. This TCR was recovered from an adult who was a healthcare worker with PCR-confirmed SARS-CoV-2 infection or an uninfected control (not recorded which). The sequenced material came from whole blood.

The CDR3 spells CASIRGGSYEQYF. Written as DNA, the CDR3 is TGTGCCAGCATACGGGGGGGCTCCTACGAGCAGTACTTC. The gene calls are TRBV28 and TRBJ2-7, with 8 bases aligning to TRBD2. Germline V gene sequence: CDR1 MDHEN, CDR2 SYDVKM. There are 13 residues in the CDR3. J lost 0 bases, V lost 7 bases, and 2 bases had no gene match. The variable domain in full, with the rest retrieved from reference TRBV28 and TRBJ2-7, is DVKVTQSSRYLVKRTGEKVFLECVQDMDHENMFWYRQDPGLGLRLIYFSYDVKMKEKGDIPEGYSVSREKKERFSLILESASTNQTSMYLCASIRGGSYEQYFGPGTRLTVT.